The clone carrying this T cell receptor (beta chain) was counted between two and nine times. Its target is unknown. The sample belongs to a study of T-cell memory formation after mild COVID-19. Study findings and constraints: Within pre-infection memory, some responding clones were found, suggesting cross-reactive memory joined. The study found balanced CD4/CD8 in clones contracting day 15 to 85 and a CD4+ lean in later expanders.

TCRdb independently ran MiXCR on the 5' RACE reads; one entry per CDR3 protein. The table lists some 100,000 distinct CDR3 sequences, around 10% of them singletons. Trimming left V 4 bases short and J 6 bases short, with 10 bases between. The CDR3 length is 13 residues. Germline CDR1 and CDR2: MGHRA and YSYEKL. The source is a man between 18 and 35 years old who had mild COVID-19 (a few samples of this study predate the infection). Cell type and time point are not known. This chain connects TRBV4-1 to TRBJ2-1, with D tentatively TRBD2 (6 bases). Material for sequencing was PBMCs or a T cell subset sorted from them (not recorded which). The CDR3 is CASSRPRGNEQFF. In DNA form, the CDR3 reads TGCGCCAGCAGCCGCCCGCGGGGCAATGAGCAGTTCTTC.